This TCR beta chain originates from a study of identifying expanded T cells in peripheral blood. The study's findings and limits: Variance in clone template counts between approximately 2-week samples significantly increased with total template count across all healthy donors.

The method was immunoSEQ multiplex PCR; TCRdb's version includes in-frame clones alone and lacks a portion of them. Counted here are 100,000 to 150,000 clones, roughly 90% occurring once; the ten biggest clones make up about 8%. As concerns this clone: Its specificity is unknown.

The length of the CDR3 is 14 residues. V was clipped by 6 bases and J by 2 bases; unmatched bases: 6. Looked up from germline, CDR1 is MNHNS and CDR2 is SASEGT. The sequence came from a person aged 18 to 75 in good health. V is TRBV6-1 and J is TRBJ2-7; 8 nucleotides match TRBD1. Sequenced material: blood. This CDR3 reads CASRLLTGAYEQYF. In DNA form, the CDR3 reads TGTGCCAGCAGATTATTGACAGGGGCCTACGAGCAGTACTTC.